Here is one TCR beta chain with its context. Its antigen remains unidentified. The sample belongs to a study of blood T cells in healthy people across ages. Overall study results and limits: Strong correlation linked observed beta diversity and percent naive T cells. Older individuals had lower TCR beta diversity per million T cells (the decline was roughly linear). In long-lived donors, naive CD4+ cell counts and diversity exceeded those of aged donors.

It was with a sample-barcoded 5' primer and a J-beta primer mix that a second PCR of about 7 to 12 cycles was run. Each sample yielded at least 2.5 million CDR3-containing paired-end reads. TCRdb re-called the 5' RACE reads through MiXCR, storing one row per CDR3 protein. The sample gives under 800,000 distinct CDR3 sequences, approximately 21% of which show up once; 3% to 4.5% is in the top ten. This clonotype originated in a man aged 70-80 years in good health. Input material: blood.

The CDR3 DNA reads as TGTGCCAGCAGCAATAGTTTACAGGACCGGACTAATGAAAAACTGTTTTTT. Amino acid sequence: CASSNSLQDRTNEKLFF. The chain carries TRBV11-2 and TRBJ1-4, with a weak D call TRBD1 (5 bases). This CDR3 region has 17 residues. Germline V gives CDR1 SGHAT, CDR2 FQNNGV. V was clipped by 5 bases and J by 2 bases, with 18 bases between them.